Here is one T cell receptor beta chain with its context. Germline trimming cut 5 bases from V and 6 bases from J; bases unmatched to any gene: 0. There are 11 residues in the CDR3. The germline gives CDR1 GTSNPN, CDR2 SVGIG (reference sequence). These data come from a study of blood T cell repertoires in COVID-19. On the study more broadly: Acute and convalescent COVID-19 samples came from the United States, Italy and Spain.

Libraries were prepared by immunoSEQ multiplex PCR; TCRdb keeps only in-frame clonotypes and omits some of them. Of around 100,000 clones listed, roughly 80% are singletons. This clonotype was obtained from a man aged 65 to 79 with active or convalescent COVID-19. Sample: peripheral blood. The chain recombines TRBV30 with TRBJ2-7; the match to TRBD1 covers 11 bases. CDR3 region: CAWGTGGEQYF. In DNA form, the CDR3 reads TGTGCCTGGGGGACAGGGGGCGAGCAGTACTTC.